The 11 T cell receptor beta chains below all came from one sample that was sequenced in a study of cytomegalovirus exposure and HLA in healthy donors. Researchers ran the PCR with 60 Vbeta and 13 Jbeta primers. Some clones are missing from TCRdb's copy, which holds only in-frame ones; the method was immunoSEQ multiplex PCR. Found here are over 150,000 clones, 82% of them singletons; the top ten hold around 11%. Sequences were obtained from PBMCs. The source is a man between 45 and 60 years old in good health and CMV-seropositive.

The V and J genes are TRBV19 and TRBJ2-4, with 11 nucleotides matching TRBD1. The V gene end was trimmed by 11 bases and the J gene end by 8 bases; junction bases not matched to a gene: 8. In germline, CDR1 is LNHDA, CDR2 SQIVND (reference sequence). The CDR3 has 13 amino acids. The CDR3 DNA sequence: TGTGCCTCTAAAAGGGACAGGGGGGACATTCAGTACTTC. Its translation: CASKRDRGDIQYF.

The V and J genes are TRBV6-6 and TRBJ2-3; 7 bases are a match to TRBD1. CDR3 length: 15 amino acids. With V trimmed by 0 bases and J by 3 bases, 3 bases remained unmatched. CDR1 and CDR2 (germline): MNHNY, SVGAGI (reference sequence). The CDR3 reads CASSYSRQGTDTQYF. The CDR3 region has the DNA TGTGCCAGCAGTTACTCTAGACAGGGAACAGATACGCAGTATTTT.

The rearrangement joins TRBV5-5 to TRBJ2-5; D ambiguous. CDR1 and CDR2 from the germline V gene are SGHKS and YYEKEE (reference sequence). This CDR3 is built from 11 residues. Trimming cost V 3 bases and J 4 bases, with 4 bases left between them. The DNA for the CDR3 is TGTGCCAGCAGCTCATCAGAGACCCAGTACTTC. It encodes CASSSSETQYF.

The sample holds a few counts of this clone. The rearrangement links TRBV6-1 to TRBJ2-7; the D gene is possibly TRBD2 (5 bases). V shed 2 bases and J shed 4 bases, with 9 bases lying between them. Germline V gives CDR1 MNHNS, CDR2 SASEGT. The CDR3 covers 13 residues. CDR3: CASSEIPGYEQYF. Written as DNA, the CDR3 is TGTGCCAGCAGTGAAATTCCGGGGTACGAGCAGTACTTC.

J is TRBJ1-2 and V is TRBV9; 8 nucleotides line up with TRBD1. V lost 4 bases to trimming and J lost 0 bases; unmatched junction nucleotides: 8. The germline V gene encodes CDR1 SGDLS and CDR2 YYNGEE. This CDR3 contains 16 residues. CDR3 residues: CASSLGQGQANYGYTF. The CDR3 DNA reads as TGTGCCAGCAGCCTCGGACAGGGCCAAGCTAACTATGGCTACACCTTC. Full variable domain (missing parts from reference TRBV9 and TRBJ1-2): DSGVTQTPKHLITATGQRVTLRCSPRSGDLSVYWYQQSLDQGLQFLIQYYNGEERAKGNILERFSAQQFPDLHSELNLSSLELGDSALYFCASSLGQGQANYGYTFGSGTRLTVV.

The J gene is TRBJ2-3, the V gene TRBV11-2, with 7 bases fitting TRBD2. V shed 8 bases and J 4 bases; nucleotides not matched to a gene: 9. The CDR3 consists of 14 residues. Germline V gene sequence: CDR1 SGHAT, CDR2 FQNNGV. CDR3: CASDGRGNADTQYF. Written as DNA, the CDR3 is TGTGCCAGCGACGGGCGGGGGAACGCAGATACGCAGTATTTT.

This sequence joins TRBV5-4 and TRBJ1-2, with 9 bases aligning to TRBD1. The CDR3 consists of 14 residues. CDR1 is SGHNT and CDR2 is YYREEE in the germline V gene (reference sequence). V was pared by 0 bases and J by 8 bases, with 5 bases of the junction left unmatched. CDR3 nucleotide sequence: TGTGCCAGCAGCTTGGGGGGACAGGGTGAAGGCTACACCTTC. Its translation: CASSLGGQGEGYTF. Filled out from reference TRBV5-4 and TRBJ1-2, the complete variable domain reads ETGVTQSPTHLIKTRGQQVTLRCSSQSGHNTVSWYQQALGQGPQFIFQYYREEENGRGNFPPRFSGLQFPNYSSELNVNALELDDSALYLCASSLGGQGEGYTFGSGTRLTVV.

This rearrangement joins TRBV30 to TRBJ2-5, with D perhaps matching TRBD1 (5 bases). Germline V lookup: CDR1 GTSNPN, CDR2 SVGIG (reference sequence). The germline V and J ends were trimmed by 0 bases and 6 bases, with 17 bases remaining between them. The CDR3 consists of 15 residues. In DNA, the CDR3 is TGTGCCTGGAGTGTAGGGCCCAGGGATTTGAAGACCCAGTACTTC. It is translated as CAWSVGPRDLKTQYF.

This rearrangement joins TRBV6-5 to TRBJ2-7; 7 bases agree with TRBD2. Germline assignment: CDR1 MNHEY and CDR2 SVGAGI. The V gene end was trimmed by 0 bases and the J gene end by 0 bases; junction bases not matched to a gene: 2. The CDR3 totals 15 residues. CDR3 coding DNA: TGTGCCAGCAGTTACTCGCCTAGCGGCTCCTACGAGCAGTACTTC. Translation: CASSYSPSGSYEQYF.

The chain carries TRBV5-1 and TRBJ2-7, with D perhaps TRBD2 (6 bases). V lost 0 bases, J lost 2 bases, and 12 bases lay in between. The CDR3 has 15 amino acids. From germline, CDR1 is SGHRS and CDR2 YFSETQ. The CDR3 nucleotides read TGCGCCAGCAGCTTGGGTGTGGGAGGCACCTACGAGCAGTACTTC. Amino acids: CASSLGVGGTYEQYF.

CDR3 residues: CASSLSRGYSNQPQHF. The CDR3 nucleotides read TGTGCCAGCAGTTTATCTCGGGGTTATAGCAATCAGCCCCAGCATTTT. The V call is TRBV28, the J call TRBJ1-5; D ambiguous. The germline gives CDR1 MDHEN, CDR2 SYDVKM. V dropped 1 base and J dropped 0 bases, with 10 bases sitting between them. The CDR3 contains 16 residues.